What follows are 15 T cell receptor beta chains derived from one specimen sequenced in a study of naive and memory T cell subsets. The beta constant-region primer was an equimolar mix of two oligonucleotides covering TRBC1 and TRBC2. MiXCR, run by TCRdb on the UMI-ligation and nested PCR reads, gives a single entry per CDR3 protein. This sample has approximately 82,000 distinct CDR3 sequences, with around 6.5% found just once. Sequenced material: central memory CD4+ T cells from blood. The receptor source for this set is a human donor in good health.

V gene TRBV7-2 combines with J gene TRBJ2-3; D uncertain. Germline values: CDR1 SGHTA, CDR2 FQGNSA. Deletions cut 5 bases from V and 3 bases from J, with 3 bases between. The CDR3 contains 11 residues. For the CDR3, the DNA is TGTGCCAGCAGCACTACAGATACGCAGTATTTT. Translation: CASSTTDTQYF.

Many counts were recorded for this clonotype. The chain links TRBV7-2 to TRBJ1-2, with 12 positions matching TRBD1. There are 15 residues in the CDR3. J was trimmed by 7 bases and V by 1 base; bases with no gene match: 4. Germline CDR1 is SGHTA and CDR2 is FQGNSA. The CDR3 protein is CASSLVAGQGAGYTF. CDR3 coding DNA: TGTGCCAGCAGCTTAGTAGCGGGACAGGGGGCTGGCTACACCTTC.

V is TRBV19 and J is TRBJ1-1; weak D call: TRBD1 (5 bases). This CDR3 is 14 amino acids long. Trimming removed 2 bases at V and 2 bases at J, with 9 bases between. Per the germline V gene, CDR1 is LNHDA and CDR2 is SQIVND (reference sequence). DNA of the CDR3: TGTGCCAGTAGTATACAGGGCATCAACACTGAAGCTTTCTTT. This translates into CASSIQGINTEAFF.

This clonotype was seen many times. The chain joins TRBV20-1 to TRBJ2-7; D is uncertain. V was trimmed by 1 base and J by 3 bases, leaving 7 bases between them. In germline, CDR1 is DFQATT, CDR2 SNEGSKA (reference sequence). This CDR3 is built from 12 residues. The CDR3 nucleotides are TGCAGTGCTAGAGTTCCCTTCTACGAGCAGTACTTC. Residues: CSARVPFYEQYF.

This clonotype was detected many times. CDR3 amino acids: CASSGLKGERYNEQFF. The CDR3 coding sequence is TGTGCCAGCAGCGGGCTGAAGGGGGAGAGGTACAATGAGCAGTTCTTC. The chain combines TRBV7-9 with TRBJ2-1; perhaps TRBD1 as D (6 bases). Trimming took 5 bases from V and 4 from J, leaving 18 bases between them. Germline CDR1 and CDR2: SEHNR and FQNEAQ (reference sequence). There are 16 residues in the CDR3.

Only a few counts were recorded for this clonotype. The CDR3 spells CATSRNRGLGTNEKLFF. Written as DNA, the CDR3 is TGTGCCACCAGCAGAAACAGGGGGCTAGGTACTAATGAAAAACTGTTTTTT. The chain links TRBV15 to TRBJ1-4; 9 bases align to TRBD1. Per germline, CDR1 LNHNV and CDR2 YYDKDF (reference sequence). The CDR3 extends over 17 amino acids. The trim removed 2 bases at V and 2 bases at J, leaving 6 bases unmatched.

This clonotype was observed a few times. As DNA, the CDR3 is TGTGCCAGCAGCCTTCCTCGACAATCCTCGGGCCTTATGAACACTGAAGCTTTCTTT. It encodes CASSLPRQSSGLMNTEAFF. V is TRBV12-3 or TRBV12-4 and J is TRBJ1-1; no clear D. This CDR3 region has 19 residues. V gave up 6 bases and J gave up 0 bases, with 26 bases separating them.

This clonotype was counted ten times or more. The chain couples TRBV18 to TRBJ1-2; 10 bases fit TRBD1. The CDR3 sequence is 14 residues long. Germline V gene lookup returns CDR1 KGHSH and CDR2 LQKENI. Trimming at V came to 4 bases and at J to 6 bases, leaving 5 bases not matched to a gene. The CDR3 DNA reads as TGTGCCAGCTCACGACAGGGGGCGAAAGATGGCTACACCTTC. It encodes CASSRQGAKDGYTF.

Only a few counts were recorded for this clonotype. CDR3 region: CASSDQDRTEAFF. The CDR3 nucleotides are TGTGCCAGCAGCGATCAAGACAGGACCGAAGCTTTCTTT. This chain connects TRBV5-4 to TRBJ1-1; TRBD1 might be the D (6 bases). The CDR3 sequence is 13 residues long. Per germline, CDR1 SGHNT and CDR2 YYREEE (reference sequence). The germline V and J ends were trimmed by 4 bases and 8 bases, with 15 bases remaining between them.

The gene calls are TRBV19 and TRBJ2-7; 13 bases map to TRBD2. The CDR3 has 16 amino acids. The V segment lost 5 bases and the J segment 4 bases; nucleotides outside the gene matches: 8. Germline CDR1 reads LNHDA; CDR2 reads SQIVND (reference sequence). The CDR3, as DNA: TGTGCCAGTAGTGGGGGGAGACTAGCGGGAGGTTACGAGCAGTACTTC. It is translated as CASSGGRLAGGYEQYF.

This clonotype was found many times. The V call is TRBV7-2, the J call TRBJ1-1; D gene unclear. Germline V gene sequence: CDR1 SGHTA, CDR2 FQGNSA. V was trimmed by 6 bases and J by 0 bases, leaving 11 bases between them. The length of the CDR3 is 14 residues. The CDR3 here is CASRVMSLNTEAFF. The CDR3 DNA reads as TGTGCCAGCAGGGTGATGAGTTTGAACACTGAAGCTTTCTTT. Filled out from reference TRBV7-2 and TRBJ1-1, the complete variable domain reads GAGVSQSPSNKVTEKGKDVELRCDPISGHTALYWYRQSLGQGLEFLIYFQGNSAPDKSGLPSDRFSAERTGGSVSTLTIQRTQQEDSAVYLCASRVMSLNTEAFFGQGTRLTVV.

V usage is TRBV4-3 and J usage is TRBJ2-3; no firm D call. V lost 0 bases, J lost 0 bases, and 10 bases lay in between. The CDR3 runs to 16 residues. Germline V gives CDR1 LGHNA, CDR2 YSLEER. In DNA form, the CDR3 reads TGCGCCAGCAGCCAAGAAAAAGGGTGGAGCACAGATACGCAGTATTTT. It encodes CASSQEKGWSTDTQYF.

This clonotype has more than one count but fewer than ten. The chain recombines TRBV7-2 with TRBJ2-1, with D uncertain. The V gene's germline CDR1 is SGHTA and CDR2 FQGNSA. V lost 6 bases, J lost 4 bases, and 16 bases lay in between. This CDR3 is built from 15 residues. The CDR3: CASSSNSGRYNEQFF. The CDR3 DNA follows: TGTGCCAGCAGTTCGAACTCTGGCCGATACAATGAGCAGTTCTTC.

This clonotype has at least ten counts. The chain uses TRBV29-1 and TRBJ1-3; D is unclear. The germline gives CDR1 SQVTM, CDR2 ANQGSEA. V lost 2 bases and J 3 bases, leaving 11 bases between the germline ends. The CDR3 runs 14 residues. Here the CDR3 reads CSVESGKGGNTIYF. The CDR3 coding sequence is TGCAGCGTTGAATCTGGTAAAGGTGGAAACACCATATATTTT.

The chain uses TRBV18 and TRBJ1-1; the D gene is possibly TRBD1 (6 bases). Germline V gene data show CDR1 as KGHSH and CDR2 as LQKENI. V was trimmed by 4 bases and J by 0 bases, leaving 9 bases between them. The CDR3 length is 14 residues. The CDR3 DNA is TGTGCCAGCTCACAGACAGGCATGAACACTGAAGCTTTCTTT. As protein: CASSQTGMNTEAFF. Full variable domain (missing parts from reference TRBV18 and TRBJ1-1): NAGVMQNPRHLVRRRGQEARLRCSPMKGHSHVYWYRQLPEEGLKFMVYLQKENIIDESGMPKERFSAEFPKEGPSILRIQQVVRGDSAAYFCASSQTGMNTEAFFGQGTRLTVV.